The 15 T cell receptor beta chains reported below all come from one sample, sequenced in a study of cytomegalovirus exposure and HLA in healthy donors. PCR primers comprised 60 Vbeta and 13 Jbeta primers. Profiled with immunoSEQ multiplex PCR; TCRdb holds only in-frame clones, not every one. The data contain about 94,000 clones, 50% to 75% of them singletons. The sequencing input was PBMCs. The receptors shown here come from a man aged 30-40 years in good health and CMV-seronegative.

The chain has TRBV9 and TRBJ2-3; D gene ambiguous. This CDR3 has 14 amino acids. In germline, CDR1 is SGDLS, CDR2 YYNGEE. The V end lost 1 base, the J end lost 2 bases, and 8 bases lay between the germline ends. This chain's CDR3 is CASSVLVATDTQYF. The DNA of the CDR3 is TGTGCCAGCAGCGTACTAGTGGCCACAGATACGCAGTATTTT.

This chain connects TRBV7-3 to TRBJ2-3; D is unclear. This CDR3 has 14 amino acids. V lost 2 bases, J lost 0 bases, and 6 bases lay in between. The germline CDR1 and CDR2 sequences are SGHTA and FQGTGA. The CDR3 DNA reads as TGTGCCAGCAGCTTAGGAGCAAGCACAGATACGCAGTATTTT. Protein sequence: CASSLGASTDTQYF.

This chain joins TRBV11-3 and TRBJ2-1; 7 bases are shared with TRBD2. Germline loops: CDR1 SGHNT, CDR2 YENEEA. The CDR3 contains 15 residues. The V and J ends lost 5 bases and 2 bases, in that order; junction bases with no gene match: 6. CDR3 sequence reads: CASSVSGTTYNEQFF. The CDR3 nucleotides read TGTGCCAGCAGCGTATCCGGGACTACCTACAATGAGCAGTTCTTC. Looking up the rest from reference TRBV11-3 and TRBJ2-1 gives the full variable domain: EAGVVQSPRYKIIEKKQPVAFWCNPISGHNTLYWYLQNLGQGPELLIRYENEEAVDDSQLPKDRFSAERLKGVDSTLKIQPAELGDSAVYLCASSVSGTTYNEQFFGPGTRLTVL.

Written as DNA, the CDR3 is TGTGCCAGCTCACCACCTAGCGTGGAGACCCAGTACTTC. Amino acids: CASSPPSVETQYF. The chain uses TRBV18 and TRBJ2-5, with D maybe TRBD2 (5 bases). CDR1 and CDR2 (germline): KGHSH, LQKENI. This CDR3 is 13 amino acids long. V was cut by 0 bases and J by 5 bases, with 7 bases left in between.

The V call is TRBV29-1, the J call TRBJ1-2; D gene unclear. The V end was cut by 5 bases, the J end by 4 bases, with 8 bases between. CDR1 is SQVTM and CDR2 is ANQGSEA in the germline V gene. The CDR3 extends over 11 amino acids. Here the CDR3 DNA reads TGCAGCGTTCAACTCCTCTATGGCTACACCTTC. Translation: CSVQLLYGYTF.

This clone was seen a handful of times. This CDR3 is CASSLFSGGNTEAFF. For the CDR3, the DNA is TGTGCCAGCAGCTTATTTTCCGGGGGGAACACTGAAGCTTTCTTT. The chain links TRBV7-3 to TRBJ1-1, with a tentative D call TRBD1 (5 bases). The V end was cut by 2 bases, the J end by 1 base, with 11 bases between. CDR3 length equals 15 residues. Germline V gene lookup returns CDR1 SGHTA and CDR2 FQGTGA.

This chain connects TRBV5-6 to TRBJ2-7; the D gene is possibly TRBD1 (6 bases). V was trimmed by 0 bases and J by 2 bases, leaving 15 bases between them. The V gene's germline CDR1 is SGHDT and CDR2 YYEEEE. The CDR3 is 16 amino acids. CDR3 in DNA: TGTGCCAGCAGCTTGGTCTTCAGGGGTAGGACCTACGAGCAGTACTTC. It translates to CASSLVFRGRTYEQYF.

The chain uses TRBV10-1 and TRBJ2-1, with TRBD1 matching over 11 bases. The CDR3 sequence is 21 residues long. Per germline, CDR1 WNHNN and CDR2 SYGVQD (reference sequence). Trimming at V came to 2 bases and at J to 0 bases, leaving 15 bases not matched to a gene. The CDR3 DNA reads as TGCGCCAGCAGTGAGAATATGAGGACAGGGGGCGCGGGAAGCTCCTACAATGAGCAGTTCTTC. As protein: CASSENMRTGGAGSSYNEQFF.

V gene TRBV6-6 combines with J gene TRBJ2-5; D uncertain. The J call may not be correct, given that the DNA end is closer to TRBJ2-7. Germline V lookup: CDR1 MNHNY, CDR2 SVGAGI (reference sequence). The CDR3 totals 13 residues. The CDR3 loop reads CASSYSSSYEQYF. The DNA of the CDR3 is TGTGCCAGCAGTTACTCGAGTTCCTACGAGCAGTACTTC.

This clone was counted only a few times. This chain connects TRBV19 to TRBJ2-2, with D perhaps matching TRBD1 (6 bases). The CDR3 contains 16 residues. Germline loops: CDR1 LNHDA, CDR2 SQIVND (reference sequence). V was cut by 6 bases and J by 7 bases, with 21 bases left in between. This CDR3 is CASRPDLTGSHGELFF. The CDR3 DNA follows: TGTGCCAGTAGGCCCGACCTGACAGGTTCTCACGGGGAGCTGTTTTTT.

The rearrangement links TRBV7-2 to TRBJ2-7, with 12 bases fitting TRBD2. The CDR3 is made up of 15 amino acids. Germline CDR1 SGHTA, CDR2 FQGNSA. Trimming took 2 bases from V and 2 from J; bases not matched to a gene: 1. This CDR3 is CASSLLAGGPYEQYF. For the CDR3, the DNA is TGTGCCAGCAGCTTACTAGCGGGGGGGCCCTACGAGCAGTACTTC. Complete variable domain (other parts from reference TRBV7-2 and TRBJ2-7): GAGVSQSPSNKVTEKGKDVELRCDPISGHTALYWYRQSLGQGLEFLIYFQGNSAPDKSGLPSDRFSAERTGGSVSTLTIQRTQQEDSAVYLCASSLLAGGPYEQYFGPGTRLTVT.

The J gene is TRBJ2-5, the V gene TRBV6-4; D perhaps matches TRBD2 (7 bases). The germline V gene encodes CDR1 MRHNA and CDR2 SNTAGT. The V end was cut by 8 bases, the J end by 5 bases, with 18 bases between. CDR3 length equals 14 residues. CDR3 in DNA: TGTGCCAGCCACAAGGGGGGGAAACGGGAGACCCAGTACTTC. It specifies CASHKGGKRETQYF.

The chain uses TRBV30 and TRBJ2-1, with D possibly being TRBD2 (5 bases). CDR1 GTSNPN and CDR2 SVGIG come from the germline V gene (reference sequence). There are 19 residues in the CDR3. V lost 7 bases and J 3 bases, leaving 31 bases between the germline ends. This CDR3 is CAFRIPAPGRLTSYNEQFF. CDR3 DNA: TGTGCCTTCCGAATCCCTGCACCCGGTAGGCTAACTAGCTACAATGAGCAGTTCTTC.

This clone was observed a few times. This chain links TRBV27 with TRBJ1-1; 7 nucleotides align to TRBD1. There are 15 residues in the CDR3. The germline CDR1 and CDR2 sequences are MNHEY and SMNVEV (reference sequence). The junction had 2 bases not matched to a gene; V was cut back by 0 bases and J by 1 base. DNA of the CDR3: TGTGCCAGCAGTTTATCGACAGGGACGAACACTGAAGCTTTCTTT. Its protein is CASSLSTGTNTEAFF.

For this clone: The same CDR3 can be traced to other DNA sequences in this sample. The rearrangement uses TRBV5-1 and TRBJ2-1; D may be TRBD2 (5 bases). V was pared by 2 bases and J by 2 bases, with 11 bases between. This CDR3 has 15 amino acids. Germline lookup yields CDR1 SGHRS and CDR2 YFSETQ. Here the CDR3 reads CASSLVALPYNEQFF. In DNA form, the CDR3 reads TGCGCCAGCAGCTTAGTAGCGCTACCCTACAATGAGCAGTTCTTC.